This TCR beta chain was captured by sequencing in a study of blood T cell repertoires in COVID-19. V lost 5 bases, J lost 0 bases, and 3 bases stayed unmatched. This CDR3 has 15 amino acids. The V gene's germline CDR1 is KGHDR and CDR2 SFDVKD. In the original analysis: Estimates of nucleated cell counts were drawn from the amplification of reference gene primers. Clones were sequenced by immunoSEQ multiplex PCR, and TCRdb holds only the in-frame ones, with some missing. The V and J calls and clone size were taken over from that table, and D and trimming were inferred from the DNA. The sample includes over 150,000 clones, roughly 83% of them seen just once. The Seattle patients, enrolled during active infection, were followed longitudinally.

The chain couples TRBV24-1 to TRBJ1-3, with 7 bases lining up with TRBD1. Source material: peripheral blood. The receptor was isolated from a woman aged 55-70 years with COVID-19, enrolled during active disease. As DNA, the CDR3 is TGTGCCACCAGTGGACAGGGTCTCTCTGGAAACACCATATATTTT. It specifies CATSGQGLSGNTIYF.